Listed here are 31 T cell receptor beta chains from one sample, sequenced in a study of blood T cell repertoires in COVID-19. This table comes from immunoSEQ multiplex PCR, and its TCRdb copy is limited to in-frame clones, with some not included. The sample contains roughly 200,000 clones, 86% of which appear only once. The sequencing input was PBMCs or T cells enriched from blood (not recorded which). The source is a man aged 40-49 years with acute COVID-19.

The chain uses TRBV5-8 and TRBJ1-1; D unresolved. This CDR3 spans 13 amino acids. The germline V gene encodes CDR1 SGHTS and CDR2 YDEGEE. V lost 2 bases, J lost 4 bases, and 9 bases lay in between. Written as DNA, the CDR3 is TGTGCCAGCAGCTTTTCGGTTATCACTGAAGCTTTCTTT. It specifies CASSFSVITEAFF.

This chain connects TRBV14 to TRBJ2-5; a weak D match, TRBD1 (6 bases). From germline, CDR1 is SGHDN and CDR2 FVKESK. The CDR3 is made up of 17 amino acids. V was shortened by 2 bases and J by 1 base, with 17 bases between the two germline ends. The CDR3 loop is CASSQLRTLGAQETQYF. Written as DNA, the CDR3 is TGTGCCAGCAGCCAACTCAGGACCCTGGGGGCCCAAGAGACCCAGTACTTC. Full variable domain (outside the CDR3, taken from reference TRBV14 and TRBJ2-5): EAGVTQFPSHSVIEKGQTVTLRCDPISGHDNLYWYRRVMGKEIKFLLHFVKESKQDESGMPNNRFLAERTGGTYSTLKVQPAELEDSGVYFCASSQLRTLGAQETQYFGPGTRLLVL.

V gene TRBV5-1 combines with J gene TRBJ2-5; 7 bases are a match to TRBD2. CDR1 is SGHRS, CDR2 YFSETQ, per germline. Trimming removed 2 bases from V and 4 bases from J; junction bases left unmatched: 8. CDR3 size: 15 residues. The CDR3 here is CASSFTQREGETQYF. DNA of the CDR3: TGCGCCAGCAGCTTTACCCAGAGGGAGGGAGAGACCCAGTACTTC.

This chain joins TRBV7-6 and TRBJ2-3; D gene uncertain. The germline gives CDR1 SGHVS, CDR2 FNYEAQ. The V end lost 4 bases, the J end lost 4 bases, and 9 bases lay between the germline ends. CDR3 length: 13 amino acids. The CDR3 nucleotides read TGTGCCAGCAGCTCCCAGGTGTCAGATACGCAGTATTTT. This encodes CASSSQVSDTQYF. The full variable domain, with the rest looked up from reference TRBV7-6 and TRBJ2-3, is GAGVSQSPRYKVTKRGQDVALRCDPISGHVSLYWYRQALGQGPEFLTYFNYEAQQDKSGLPNDRFSAERPEGSISTLTIQRTEQRDSAMYRCASSSQVSDTQYFGPGTRLTVL.

V is TRBV9 and J is TRBJ2-1, with 14 bases lining up with TRBD2. The CDR3 totals 17 residues. Trimming cost V 7 bases and J 6 bases; bases outside gene matches: 12. The germline V gene has CDR1 SGDLS and CDR2 YYNGEE. The chain's CDR3 is CASGRLAGGLSSNEQFF. The CDR3 region has the DNA TGTGCCAGCGGGAGACTAGCGGGAGGGCTCTCTTCCAATGAGCAGTTCTTC.

In its sample, this clone was seen a few times. Germline is not matched at one junction end, which may reflect a read error. The genes are TRBV2 and TRBJ2-5; 8 bases are a match to TRBD2. CDR3 length equals 14 residues. Germline-derived CDR1 and CDR2 are SNHLY and FYNNEI. CDR3 sequence (DNA): TGCACCCTCGGACTAGCTGGGGCGGGAGAGACCCAGTACTTC. Encoded protein: CTLGLAGAGETQYF.

The chain carries TRBV5-1 and TRBJ2-3, with 8 bases identical to TRBD2. Trimming cost V 6 bases and J 1 base; bases outside gene matches: 4. Germline-derived CDR1 and CDR2 are SGHRS and YFSETQ. The length of the CDR3 is 14 residues. The CDR3: CASMDSGGTDTQYF. The CDR3 DNA reads TGCGCCAGCATGGATAGCGGGGGCACAGATACGCAGTATTTT.

The V gene is TRBV7-9, the J gene TRBJ2-5; 8 bases match TRBD2. Trimming cost V 3 bases and J 2 bases; bases outside gene matches: 2. Germline CDR1 reads SEHNR; CDR2 reads FQNEAQ (reference sequence). This CDR3 has 14 residues. The CDR3 nucleotides are TGTGCCAGCAGCTTTACTAGCGGACAAGAGACCCAGTACTTC. This codes for CASSFTSGQETQYF.

In the case of this clone: Different DNA sequences within this sample yield the same CDR3. V and J are TRBV3-1 (or the pseudogene TRBV3-2) and TRBJ2-3; D might be TRBD2 (6 bases). The CDR3 consists of 13 residues. V lost 1 base and J lost 6, with 8 bases in between. Germline CDR1 reads LGHDT; CDR2 reads YNNKEL (reference sequence). CDR3 sequence reads: CASSQVRGDTQYF. The DNA for the CDR3 is TGTGCCAGCAGCCAAGTTCGGGGGGATACGCAGTATTTT.

The chain employs TRBV4-1 and TRBJ2-7, with 8 bases fitting TRBD2. The CDR3 extends over 15 amino acids. With V trimmed by 3 bases and J by 0 bases, 4 bases remained unmatched. Per germline, CDR1 MGHRA and CDR2 YSYEKL. Written as DNA, the CDR3 is TGCGCCAGCAGCCATCGAAGCGGGAGCTCCTACGAGCAGTACTTC. Amino acid sequence: CASSHRSGSSYEQYF.

As for this clone: The same CDR3 arises from other DNA sequences in this sample as well. The rearrangement uses TRBV13 and TRBJ2-7, with 9 bases that match TRBD1. The CDR3 sequence is 14 residues long. Germline CDR1 and CDR2: PRHDT and FYEKMQ (reference sequence). The V gene end was trimmed by 3 bases and the J gene end by 4 bases; junction bases not matched to a gene: 4. The CDR3 DNA sequence: TGTGCCAGCAGCTTCCGGGACAGGGATTACGAGCAGTACTTC. It is translated as CASSFRDRDYEQYF.

This chain joins TRBV27 and TRBJ2-3, with 7 bases that match TRBD2. V gave up 8 bases and J gave up 4 bases; unmatched junction bases: 9. The V gene's germline CDR1 is MNHEY and CDR2 SMNVEV (reference sequence). The CDR3 runs to 14 residues. CDR3 nucleotide sequence: TGTGCCAGCGGCCCGCGACTAGCATCAGATACGCAGTATTTT. This sequence encodes CASGPRLASDTQYF.

This sequence joins TRBV18 and TRBJ1-5; D is unresolved. Germline CDR1 KGHSH, CDR2 LQKENI. The CDR3 runs to 17 residues. V lost 0 bases, J lost 2 bases, and 14 bases lay in between. The CDR3 DNA reads as TGTGCCAGCTCACCACCTGAAGGTGAGGTTGGCAATCAGCCCCAGCATTTT. It codes for CASSPPEGEVGNQPQHF.

The chain is built from TRBV3-1 (or the pseudogene TRBV3-2) and TRBJ2-2, with D possibly TRBD1 on 8 matching bases. This CDR3 spans 19 amino acids. Germline loops: CDR1 LGHDT, CDR2 YNNKEL (reference sequence). V was clipped by 2 bases and J by 3 bases, with 22 bases between them. The CDR3 loop reads CASSQRHRGGRTDTGELFF. In DNA form, the CDR3 reads TGTGCCAGCAGCCAACGCCACAGGGGGGGCCGAACAGACACCGGGGAGCTGTTTTTT.

V usage is TRBV27 and J usage is TRBJ2-3, with D possibly TRBD2 on 5 matching bases. Germline lookup yields CDR1 MNHEY and CDR2 SMNVEV (reference sequence). The length of the CDR3 is 14 residues. Trimming left V 4 bases short and J 9 bases short, with 17 bases between. The CDR3 protein is CASSSPALAGTQYF. The CDR3 coding sequence is TGTGCCAGCAGTTCCCCGGCCCTCGCGGGCACGCAGTATTTT.

This clone was detected once. The V call is TRBV10-3, the J call TRBJ1-1, with 10 bases identical to TRBD1. The trim removed 6 bases at V and 5 bases at J, leaving 12 bases unmatched. Germline-derived CDR1 and CDR2 are ENHRY and SYGVKD. The CDR3 has 16 residues. The CDR3, as DNA: TGTGCCATCAGGGATTTCCCGGGACAGGGGAGTACTGAAGCTTTCTTT. Its translation: CAIRDFPGQGSTEAFF.

The V and J genes are TRBV27 and TRBJ2-1; perhaps TRBD2 as D (6 bases). V lost 8 bases and J lost 8, with 16 bases in between. The CDR3 has 13 residues. Germline CDR1 is MNHEY and CDR2 is SMNVEV (reference sequence). The CDR3 loop is CASGGVFRDEQFF. The CDR3 DNA sequence: TGTGCCAGCGGAGGGGTCTTTAGAGATGAGCAGTTCTTC.

This chain connects TRBV2 to TRBJ1-1, with 7 bases aligning to TRBD1. The CDR3 has 14 amino acids. The germline gives CDR1 SNHLY, CDR2 FYNNEI. The V gene end was trimmed by 4 bases and the J gene end by 0 bases; junction bases not matched to a gene: 2. The CDR3 spells CASSGTGMNTEAFF. The CDR3 region has the DNA TGTGCCAGCAGTGGGACAGGAATGAACACTGAAGCTTTCTTT. The whole variable domain, remainder taken from reference TRBV2 and TRBJ1-1, is EPEVTQTPSHQVTQMGQEVILRCVPISNHLYFYWYRQILGQKVEFLVSFYNNEISEKSEIFDDQFSVERPDGSNFTLKIRSTKLEDSAMYFCASSGTGMNTEAFFGQGTRLTVV.

The chain joins TRBV6-1 to TRBJ1-6, with TRBD1 identical over 8 bases. Germline V CDR1 and CDR2: MNHNS, SASEGT. The CDR3 covers 15 residues. J gave up 9 bases and V 2 bases, and 6 bases lay outside the gene matches. Written as DNA, the CDR3 is TGTGCCAGCAGTGAACTGGACAGGGTGGGTTCACCCCTCCACTTT. Translation: CASSELDRVGSPLHF.

The V call is TRBV6-5, the J call TRBJ2-7, with 8 bases fitting TRBD2. From germline, CDR1 is MNHEY and CDR2 SVGAGI. The CDR3 consists of 15 residues. J gave up 4 bases and V 2 bases, and 7 bases lay outside the gene matches. The CDR3 DNA sequence: TGTGCCAGCAGTTACGCCCCGGGGGGGAGATACGAGCAGTACTTC. Translation: CASSYAPGGRYEQYF.

The rearrangement joins TRBV27 to TRBJ1-5, with 7 bases that match TRBD1. Per germline, CDR1 MNHEY and CDR2 SMNVEV (reference sequence). The trim removed 6 bases at V and 0 bases at J, leaving 8 bases unmatched. The CDR3 totals 16 residues. DNA of the CDR3: TGTGCCAGCAGACTCCGAGGGGGCCATAGCAATCAGCCCCAGCATTTT. It codes for CASRLRGGHSNQPQHF.

The rearrangement links TRBV2 to TRBJ1-5; D is unresolved. V dropped 6 bases and J dropped 0 bases, with 6 bases sitting between them. The CDR3 runs 13 residues. Germline loops: CDR1 SNHLY, CDR2 FYNNEI. The CDR3 sequence: CASRGYSNQPQHF. CDR3 DNA: TGTGCCAGCAGGGGCTATAGCAATCAGCCCCAGCATTTT.

The chain links TRBV5-6 to TRBJ2-1; 11 bases align to TRBD2. The length of the CDR3 is 15 residues. The trim removed 1 base at V and 7 bases at J, leaving 4 bases unmatched. Germline assignment: CDR1 SGHDT and CDR2 YYEEEE. In DNA form, the CDR3 reads TGTGCCAGCAGCTTGATAGCGGGAGGGCCTAATGAGCAGTTCTTC. Encoded protein: CASSLIAGGPNEQFF.

The chain links TRBV20-1 to TRBJ1-3; no clear D gene. V shed 8 bases and J shed 2 bases, with 7 bases lying between them. CDR1 and CDR2 from the germline V gene are DFQATT and SNEGSKA (reference sequence). The CDR3 extends over 11 amino acids. CDR3 coding DNA: TGCAGTTCCATTGCTGGAAACACCATATATTTT. Protein sequence: CSSIAGNTIYF.

The V gene is TRBV3-1 (or the pseudogene TRBV3-2), the J gene TRBJ2-2, with a weak D call TRBD2 (6 bases). Germline V lookup: CDR1 LGHDT, CDR2 YNNKEL (reference sequence). V was shortened by 3 bases and J by 4 bases, with 9 bases between the two germline ends. This CDR3 comprises 14 residues. CDR3 amino acids: CASSQGLFTGELFF. The CDR3 nucleotides read TGTGCCAGCAGCCAGGGACTTTTCACCGGGGAGCTGTTTTTT.

The V and J genes are TRBV6-5 and TRBJ2-7, with TRBD1 matching over 7 bases. The CDR3 contains 15 residues. The J segment lost 0 bases and the V segment lost 0 bases, leaving 2 bases of the junction unmatched. Germline V gene lookup returns CDR1 MNHEY and CDR2 SVGAGI. The CDR3 coding sequence is TGTGCCAGCAGTTACTCCAGGGGGAGCTCCTACGAGCAGTACTTC. Translating it yields CASSYSRGSSYEQYF.

The CDR3 sequence is CASTKGGTFSNYGYTF. As DNA, the CDR3 is TGTGCCAGCACCAAAGGGGGTACTTTTTCCAACTATGGCTACACCTTC. The chain employs TRBV28 and TRBJ1-2; tentative D call: TRBD1 (6 bases). CDR1 and CDR2 from the germline V gene are MDHEN and SYDVKM. Trimming cost V 7 bases and J 2 bases, with 20 bases left between them. This CDR3 is built from 16 residues.

This clone was found a few times. The gene calls are TRBV7-9 and TRBJ2-7; 10 bases agree with TRBD1. Germline CDR1 SEHNR, CDR2 FQNEAQ (reference sequence). This CDR3 spans 14 amino acids. V gave up 5 bases and J gave up 6 bases; unmatched junction bases: 7. The CDR3 here is CASSRAGTGAEQYF. The CDR3 DNA reads TGTGCCAGCAGCCGAGCCGGGACAGGGGCCGAGCAGTACTTC.

This sequence joins TRBV2 and TRBJ1-5; D not resolved. V lost 5 bases and J 4 bases, leaving 9 bases between the germline ends. This CDR3 is 13 amino acids long. In germline, CDR1 is SNHLY, CDR2 FYNNEI. Here the CDR3 reads CASSIYLNQPQHF. DNA of the CDR3: TGTGCCAGCAGTATATATTTGAATCAGCCCCAGCATTTT.

The CDR3 protein is CASSFSQAGTQYF. As DNA, the CDR3 is TGTGCCAGCAGTTTTTCCCAGGCCGGTACGCAGTATTTT. V usage is TRBV28 and J usage is TRBJ2-3, with D uncertain. The CDR3 spans 13 residues. The V gene lost 3 bases and the J gene lost 8 bases, with 12 bases spanning the gap. Germline values: CDR1 MDHEN, CDR2 SYDVKM.

The V gene is TRBV6-5, the J gene TRBJ1-1; D might be TRBD1 (5 bases). The CDR3 totals 13 residues. Germline V CDR1 and CDR2: MNHEY, SVGAGI. With 6 bases removed from V and 0 bases from J, the gap between germline ends came to 8 bases. CDR3 bases: TGTGCCAGCAGCGACAGTGTGAACACTGAAGCTTTCTTT. Translation: CASSDSVNTEAFF.